A single sample gave rise to the 6 T cell receptor beta chains below, sequenced in a study of human T cells and chemical hapten exposure. TCRdb re-analysed the RACE reads in MiXCR, keeping a single row per CDR3 protein. The repertoire holds 60,000 to 70,000 distinct CDR3 sequences, approximately 11% seen once, with around 4.8% in the top ten. The time point here: pre-sensitization, week 0. The treatment was: therapeutic diphenylcyclopropenone sensitization with weekly scalp DPC. Here the sequenced sample was whole blood, taken in connection with sensitization to the hapten diphenylcyclopropenone (DPC). The receptors were sampled from a woman aged 45-65 years with alopecia areata. Some clones in this sample may be carry-over from other donors' samples.

The sample holds many counts of this clonotype. The chain recombines TRBV30 with TRBJ1-2, with TRBD1 identical over 8 bases. CDR1 GTSNPN and CDR2 SVGIG come from the germline V gene (reference sequence). This CDR3 spans 13 amino acids. The V segment lost 1 base and the J segment 8 bases; nucleotides outside the gene matches: 6. CDR3 protein: CAWSGRTGMGYTF. DNA for the CDR3: TGTGCCTGGAGTGGACGGACAGGGATGGGCTACACCTTC.

Ten or more counts support this clonotype. J is TRBJ1-4 and V is TRBV20-1; no clear D. Germline CDR1 is DFQATT and CDR2 is SNEGSKA (reference sequence). The CDR3 is 15 amino acids. The V gene lost 1 base and the J gene lost 3 bases, with 12 bases spanning the gap. The CDR3 is CSARAQLSANEKLFF. For the CDR3, the DNA is TGCAGTGCTAGAGCACAGTTGAGCGCTAATGAAAAACTGTTTTTT.

CDR3 protein: CAIIPGQGKEKLFF. CDR3 DNA: TGTGCCATCATTCCGGGACAGGGCAAAGAAAAACTGTTTTTT. This sequence joins TRBV10-3 and TRBJ1-4; 9 bases map to TRBD1. This CDR3 contains 14 residues. Germline CDR1 and CDR2: ENHRY and SYGVKD. V lost 7 bases to trimming and J lost 8 bases; unmatched junction nucleotides: 8.

This clonotype was observed many times. The V gene is TRBV7-3, the J gene TRBJ2-2, with 8 bases identical to TRBD2. The junction had 4 bases not matched to a gene; V was cut back by 0 bases and J by 4 bases. The germline V gene encodes CDR1 SGHTA and CDR2 FQGTGA. The CDR3 runs 16 residues. CDR3 amino acids: CASSLTAAGVTGELFF. CDR3 coding DNA: TGTGCCAGCAGCTTAACGGCAGCGGGAGTCACCGGGGAGCTGTTTTTT.

This clonotype was detected a few times. This chain connects TRBV29-1 to TRBJ1-1; maybe TRBD1 (6 bases). Germline V CDR1 and CDR2: SQVTM, ANQGSEA. The CDR3 is 12 residues long. V shed 7 bases and J shed 3 bases, with 12 bases lying between them. The CDR3 loop reads CSAREGDTEAFF. In nucleotides, the CDR3 is TGCAGCGCCCGAGAGGGGGACACTGAAGCTTTCTTT.

The chain is built from TRBV5-1 and TRBJ2-4; D ambiguous. The germline CDR1 and CDR2 sequences are SGHRS and YFSETQ. V was pared by 4 bases and J by 3 bases, with 5 bases between. The CDR3 is 12 residues long. CDR3 amino acids: CASSGDKNIQYF. The CDR3 DNA reads as TGCGCCAGCAGCGGGGACAAAAACATTCAGTACTTC.